A single T cell receptor (beta chain) is shown here with its context. Its antigen is unidentified. The germline CDR1 and CDR2 sequences are SGHRS and YFSETQ. V lost 3 bases to trimming and J lost 1 base; unmatched junction nucleotides: 4. This CDR3 is 17 amino acids long. Then a second PCR, running roughly 7 to 11 cycles, was carried out with a sample-barcoded 5' primer and a J-beta primer mix. Each of the cDNA molecules was tagged by a template-switch adaptor with 12 random nucleotides. There were at least 2.5 million CDR3-containing paired-end reads obtained from each sample. TCRdb redid the calling of the 5' RACE reads with MiXCR, one entry per CDR3 protein. The sample records over 1.5 million distinct CDR3 sequences, about 50% being singletons. The data were taken from a study of blood T cells in healthy people across ages. On the study more broadly: For every two T cells, template switching captured about one barcoded beta molecule. Findings and caveats of the study: The long-lived group displayed more naive CD4+ cells, plus higher diversity, than the aged donors did.

The J gene is TRBJ2-1, the V gene TRBV5-1, with TRBD2 matching 13 bases. The TCR was taken from a woman aged 40 to 49 in good health. The sample consisted of blood. CDR3 nucleotide sequence: TGCGCCAGCAGCTCGGGACTAGCGGGGTTATCCTACAATGAGCAGTTCTTC. This gives the protein CASSSGLAGLSYNEQFF. The entire variable domain, with the rest obtained from reference TRBV5-1 and TRBJ2-1, is as follows: KAGVTQTPRYLIKTRGQQVTLSCSPISGHRSVSWYQQTPGQGLQFLFEYFSETQRNKGNFPGRFSGRQFSNSRSEMNVSTLELGDSALYLCASSSGLAGLSYNEQFFGPGTRLTVL.